This T cell receptor (beta chain) was sequenced during a study of T cell responses to AZD1222 COVID-19 vaccine. The CDR3 runs to 14 residues. Germline CDR1 GTSNPN, CDR2 SVGIG (reference sequence). The ends were cut back, 0 bases at V and 0 bases at J, with 8 bases in the middle. Study findings and constraints: Among those given AZD1222, only 5 to 7 were seropositive at baseline. The sample set comprised mostly white British donors with more females, and clonal diversity was possibly underestimated. The study found Spike-specific TCR breadth and depth rose after two AZD1222 doses. Spike-wide coverage was observed for vaccine-associated CD4 TCRs, with dominant responses at 160-218 and 743-854.

Clones were sequenced by immunoSEQ multiplex PCR, and TCRdb holds only the in-frame ones, with some missing. The sample lists about 120,000 clones, roughly 87% seen once, with nearly 4.5% in the top ten. To note about this clone: Its antigen remains unidentified.

The specimen was peripheral blood, collected on day 0 of MenACWY control vaccination. This sequence originates from an adult in good health. The V and J genes are TRBV30 and TRBJ2-5, with D unresolved. The CDR3 DNA reads TGTGCCTGGAGTGTACGAAGAAACCAAGAGACCCAGTACTTC. Translating gives CAWSVRRNQETQYF. Variable domain in full (rest from reference TRBV30 and TRBJ2-5): SQTIHQWPATLVQPVGSPLSLECTVEGTSNPNLYWYRQAAGRGLQLLFYSVGIGQISSEVPQNLSASRPQDRQFILSSKKLLLSDSGFYLCAWSVRRNQETQYFGPGTRLLVL.